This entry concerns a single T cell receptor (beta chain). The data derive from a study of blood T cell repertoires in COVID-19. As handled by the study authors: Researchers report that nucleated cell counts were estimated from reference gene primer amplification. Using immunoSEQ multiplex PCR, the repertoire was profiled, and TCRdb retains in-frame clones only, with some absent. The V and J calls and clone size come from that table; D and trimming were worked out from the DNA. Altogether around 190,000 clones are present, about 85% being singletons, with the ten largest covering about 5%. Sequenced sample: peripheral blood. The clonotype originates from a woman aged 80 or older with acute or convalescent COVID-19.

CDR3 protein: CASMGGANTEAFF. The CDR3 coding sequence is TGTGCCAGCATGGGGGGAGCGAACACTGAAGCTTTCTTT. The chain uses TRBV2 and TRBJ1-1; a weak D match, TRBD1 (5 bases). Per the germline V gene, CDR1 is SNHLY and CDR2 is FYNNEI. The CDR3 covers 13 residues. V shed 7 bases and J shed 1 base, with 10 bases lying between them. The whole variable domain, remainder taken from reference TRBV2 and TRBJ1-1, is EPEVTQTPSHQVTQMGQEVILRCVPISNHLYFYWYRQILGQKVEFLVSFYNNEISEKSEIFDDQFSVERPDGSNFTLKIRSTKLEDSAMYFCASMGGANTEAFFGQGTRLTVV.